This passage covers 9 T cell receptor beta chains from one sample sequenced in a study of CD4 T cells in relation to SARS-CoV-2 and coronaviruses. The unexposed donors gave CD4+ T cells in 2011-2018, prior to COVID-19. Sequenced by immunoSEQ multiplex PCR; TCRdb stores in-frame clones only, minus some. The data contain about 68,000 clones, approximately 93% of them singletons. Sequenced sample: naive CD4+ T cells from PBMCs. Subset indicated: naive CD4+ T cells isolated by negative enrichment. These receptors originate from a human donor in good health.

The rearrangement links TRBV7-2 to TRBJ2-5; possibly TRBD2 for D (6 bases). The V end was cut by 5 bases, the J end by 4 bases, with 14 bases between. In germline, CDR1 is SGHTA, CDR2 FQGNSA. The CDR3 has 14 residues. The CDR3 DNA follows: TGTGCCAGCAGCGAGGGACTCCCGGCAGAGACCCAGTACTTC. Translating gives CASSEGLPAETQYF.

The J gene is TRBJ2-3, the V gene TRBV5-4, with 12 nucleotides matching TRBD2. Per germline, CDR1 SGHNT and CDR2 YYREEE (reference sequence). The V gene end was trimmed by 4 bases and the J gene end by 2 bases; junction bases not matched to a gene: 5. The CDR3 has 16 amino acids. The chain's CDR3 is CASSLRTSGTTDTQYF. DNA for the CDR3: TGTGCCAGCAGCCTTAGGACTAGCGGGACCACAGATACGCAGTATTTT.

The chain has TRBV11-3 and TRBJ2-1; 7 bases are a match to TRBD1. The V segment lost 5 bases and the J segment 6 bases; nucleotides outside the gene matches: 10. Per germline, CDR1 SGHNT and CDR2 YENEEA. The CDR3 sequence is 15 residues long. The CDR3 DNA is TGTGCCAGCAGCCCAGGGGGTGGGGCTTCCAATGAGCAGTTCTTC. It encodes CASSPGGGASNEQFF. Full variable domain (missing parts from reference TRBV11-3 and TRBJ2-1): EAGVVQSPRYKIIEKKQPVAFWCNPISGHNTLYWYLQNLGQGPELLIRYENEEAVDDSQLPKDRFSAERLKGVDSTLKIQPAELGDSAVYLCASSPGGGASNEQFFGPGTRLTVL.

The rearrangement links TRBV24-1 to TRBJ2-2; 8 bases align to TRBD2. Per the germline V gene, CDR1 is KGHDR and CDR2 is SFDVKD. The V and J ends lost 4 bases and 2 bases, in that order; junction bases with no gene match: 5. The CDR3 runs to 16 residues. CDR3: CATSETSGLNTGELFF. For the CDR3, the DNA is TGTGCCACCAGTGAAACTAGCGGCTTAAACACCGGGGAGCTGTTTTTT.

The chain carries TRBV19 and TRBJ2-6; perhaps TRBD2 as D (6 bases). The CDR3 runs to 18 residues. The V end was cut by 10 bases, the J end by 0 bases, with 22 bases between. Germline CDR1 LNHDA, CDR2 SQIVND (reference sequence). The CDR3 nucleotides are TGTGCCACCCCAAGGCGGGGCGACCGCCACTCTGGGGCCAACGTCCTGACTTTC. This sequence encodes CATPRRGDRHSGANVLTF.

The genes are TRBV5-6 and TRBJ1-5, with D unclear. The CDR3 contains 14 residues. Trimming shortened V by 2 bases and J by 2 bases, and 8 bases separated the two germline ends. Looked up from germline, CDR1 is SGHDT and CDR2 is YYEEEE. The CDR3 DNA sequence: TGTGCCAGCAGCTTTAACGCAGGCAATCAGCCCCAGCATTTT. It codes for CASSFNAGNQPQHF.

The chain uses TRBV6-1 and TRBJ2-6, with unresolved D. Germline V gene data show CDR1 as MNHNS and CDR2 as SASEGT. The CDR3 length is 15 residues. Trimming stripped 1 base from V and 0 bases from J, with 4 bases between. The CDR3 bases are TGTGCCAGCAGTGAAGGGAGCTCTGGGGCCAACGTCCTGACTTTC. Protein: CASSEGSSGANVLTF.

In DNA, the CDR3 is TGTGCCAGCAGCTTTTCACTAGCGGGCTTATACAATGAGCAGTTCTTC. Its translation is CASSFSLAGLYNEQFF. The chain is built from TRBV5-5 and TRBJ2-1, with TRBD2 matching over 9 bases. The CDR3 consists of 16 residues. With 2 bases clipped from V and 4 bases from J, the junction kept 7 bases outside the gene matches. Germline-derived CDR1 and CDR2 are SGHKS and YYEKEE (reference sequence). Full variable domain (remainder filled in from reference TRBV5-5 and TRBJ2-1): DAGVTQSPTHLIKTRGQQVTLRCSPISGHKSVSWYQQVLGQGPQFIFQYYEKEERGRGNFPDRFSARQFPNYSSELNVNALLLGDSALYLCASSFSLAGLYNEQFFGPGTRLTVL.

The chain combines TRBV30 with TRBJ2-7, with D maybe TRBD2 (6 bases). The CDR3 is made up of 14 amino acids. Germline V gene sequence: CDR1 GTSNPN, CDR2 SVGIG (reference sequence). The V gene lost 4 bases and the J gene lost 2 bases, with 15 bases spanning the gap. As DNA, the CDR3 is TGTGCCTGGAAAAAAAGGGACTTGGCCTACGAGCAGTACTTC. Translating it yields CAWKKRDLAYEQYF.